The clone carrying this TCR beta chain was observed a few times. The antigen remains undetermined. Trimming at V came to 0 bases and at J to 5 bases, leaving 8 bases not matched to a gene. This CDR3 spans 15 amino acids. The germline V gene has CDR1 SGHRS and CDR2 YFSETQ. These data are taken from a study of cytomegalovirus exposure and HLA in healthy donors. Broader study findings: The authors listed around 150 TCR beta chains as cytomegalovirus-associated.

13 Jbeta primers and 60 Vbeta primers were used for the PCR. Original handling: The count from a later analysis was roughly 80 million unique TCR beta chains, some 10 million of them shared. Some clones are missing from TCRdb's copy, which holds only in-frame ones; the method was immunoSEQ multiplex PCR. The V and J calls and clone size were taken over from that table, and D and trimming were inferred from the DNA. The sample lists about 98,000 clones; approximately 70% were seen once. Sequencing input: PBMCs. The rearrangement joins TRBV5-1 to TRBJ2-7; 7 bases are a match to TRBD1. This receptor was obtained from a man between 45 and 60 years old in good health and CMV-seronegative. The CDR3 nucleotides are TGCGCCAGCAGCTTGGCGACAGGGTTAGGAAACGAGCAGTACTTC. Translation gives CASSLATGLGNEQYF.